The 6 T cell receptor beta chains listed next were all sequenced from one sample in a study of TIL therapy for anti-PD-1-resistant metastatic lung cancer. The immunoSEQ assay was v3. TCRdb keeps only in-frame clones here, not all; method: immunoSEQ multiplex PCR. The profile shows 25,000 to 30,000 clones, under 80% of them singletons. Time point meaning: pre-treatment sample, taken before nivolumab and TIL therapy. Pleural nodules or supraclavicular lymph nodes made up most of the excised metastases sampled. The starting material was tumor tissue, obtained at baseline. The receptors shown here come from a woman between 25 and 85 years old with non-small cell lung cancer.

This clone came up a few times. The chain employs TRBV7-6 and TRBJ2-7; 7 bases match TRBD2. Germline V lookup: CDR1 SGHVS, CDR2 FNYEAQ. The ends lost 5 bases at V and 4 bases at J; junction bases unmatched: 11. The CDR3 spans 15 residues. The DNA for the CDR3 is TGTGCCAGCAGCCATAGCGGGCGGGGTAGTTACGAGCAGTACTTC. The encoded protein is CASSHSGRGSYEQYF.

This rearrangement joins TRBV4-2 to TRBJ1-2; D is possibly TRBD1 (5 bases). Germline values: CDR1 LGHNA, CDR2 YNFKEQ. Trimming removed 0 bases at V and 8 bases at J, with 22 bases between. The CDR3 sequence is 17 residues long. CDR3 coding DNA: TGTGCCAGCAGCCAAGATCTAGTGGCCAGGGCGATCGACGGCTACACCTTC. It is translated as CASSQDLVARAIDGYTF.

V usage is TRBV20-1 and J usage is TRBJ2-3, with 7 bases identical to TRBD2. CDR1 DFQATT and CDR2 SNEGSKA come from the germline V gene (reference sequence). The V gene end was trimmed by 8 bases and the J gene end by 6 bases; junction bases not matched to a gene: 5. The CDR3 spans 11 residues. In nucleotides, the CDR3 is TGCAGTCTAGCGGAGTTCGATACGCAGTATTTT. Amino acid sequence: CSLAEFDTQYF.

The rearrangement joins TRBV7-8 to TRBJ2-3; weak D call: TRBD2 (6 bases). Trimming took off 1 base at V and 4 bases at J, with 6 bases between the two ends. Germline V gives CDR1 SGHVS, CDR2 FQNEAQ. The CDR3 has 13 residues. CDR3 in amino acids: CASSLGRADTQYF. The CDR3 nucleotides are TGTGCCAGCAGCTTAGGGAGGGCAGATACGCAGTATTTT.

The DNA of the CDR3 is TGTGCCAGCAGTTACGGCACTAGTGCGGGATTTGAAGCTTTCTTT. Translated, it gives CASSYGTSAGFEAFF. V is TRBV6-5 and J is TRBJ1-1; no clear D. The V end was cut by 2 bases, the J end by 7 bases, with 17 bases between. CDR3 length: 15 residues. CDR1 is MNHEY and CDR2 is SVGAGI in the germline V gene.

The gene calls are TRBV5-6 and TRBJ1-1, with TRBD1 matching 9 bases. V shed 4 bases, J shed 1 base, and the junction held 14 bases outside the gene matches. The CDR3 has 18 residues. Germline V gene data show CDR1 as SGHDT and CDR2 as YYEEEE. CDR3 loop: CASSPNHRGLVRNTEAFF. The DNA of the CDR3 is TGTGCCAGCAGCCCGAACCACAGGGGGCTGGTTAGGAACACTGAAGCTTTCTTT.